This T cell receptor (beta chain) was sequenced during a study of robustness of blood B and T cell sequencing listed by TCRdb under 2018. As for the study more broadly: The goal of the study was to find out how much peripheral blood is required to reliably describe the TCRbeta and IgG repertoires of an individual. TCRbeta and IgG repertoires were quantified in each of the 10 or so independently drawn blood samples. Two replicate TCRbeta cDNA libraries were prepared from one shared RNA pool from a single 10 ml draw, serving as technical replicates. Study-wide conclusions, independent of this receptor: Evidence of cross-contamination, likely resulting from batch processing, was observed in one pair of TCRbeta libraries, and the UMI-sequence pairs shared between the two libraries were removed. When 3 or 4 tubes (roughly 27-45 ml blood) were combined, saturation was approached in coverage of the top 10,000 TCRbeta clonotypes. Across technical replicate libraries, around 95% of the top 10,000 TCRbeta clonotypes in one library were also found in the other. No improvement in the overlap of rare TCRbeta clonotypes was observed when tubes were pooled, implying that much larger blood volumes would be needed for rare TCRbeta clonotypes to be captured. A full plateau was not reached by TCRbeta rarefaction curves, suggesting under-sequencing or many low-abundance clonotypes. Immediate fractionation was required for EDTA tubes, so the use of EDTA tubes in multi-site collections was limited. Every single 10 ml sample contained the 1,000 most abundant TCRbeta clonotypes from the pooled draws.

In the case of this clonotype: The target of this receptor is not known. The record has no base qualities; no much larger clone is one base away.

The library was obtained by PCR. The instrument was an Illumina MiSeq. cDNA was made using SMARTScribe reverse transcriptase and a 5' template-switch oligo that added a universal priming site. The template-switch oligo carried a 12-nucleotide random unique molecular identifier (UMI) that tagged each cDNA molecule. During reverse transcription, TCRbeta transcripts were targeted by chain-specific reverse primers. Residual template-switch adapters were removed by uracil DNA glycosylase treatment, and cDNA was purified using a Qiagen MinElute kit. The first PCR used KAPA HiFi HotStart ReadyMix for roughly 23 cycles, split across four 50 ul reactions with step-out primers. Products of the first-round PCR were gel-purified before additional amplification. Illumina Nextera adapters were attached in a second approximately 8-cycle PCR, after which libraries were purified and pooled. A 50-nucleotide 5' read captured the UMI barcode for each TCRbeta molecule. On the study's bioinformatics: Using the MIGEC toolkit, reads were grouped by UMI into consensus reads. PEAR was used to merge forward and reverse consensus reads, producing the final reads. A custom decontamination script removed identical UMI-sequence pairs shared across libraries, treating them as cross-sample contamination. MIGMAP, a wrapper around IgBLAST, was used to carry out V(D)J assignment and CDR3 extraction. TCR clonotypes were defined by identical V gene, J gene and CDR3 amino acid sequence; CDR1 and CDR2 were not sequenced. TCRdb applied fastp at Q25 and MiXCR to the public reads, then kept only in-frame beta chains. Each CDR3 protein appears once, grouped with its most common genes and DNA. TCRdb, not the original authors, processed these V and J calls. Across this sample there are 1,400 to 1,500 distinct CDR3 sequences, with roughly two thirds seen only once. Of the sample, around two fifths is held by the ten largest clones.

The germline V gene yields MNHEY for CDR1 and SVGEGT for CDR2. V sheds 5 bases and J sheds 3 bases, leaving 16 bases between their ends. Including the terminal cysteine and phenylalanine, the CDR3 comprises 15 residues. The CDR3 DNA has 45 bases and is translated from base 1. TCRbeta repertoires were quantified from mRNA rather than genomic DNA, which captures expressed receptors. Without cell sorting, buffy coat leukocytes were collected into Trizol, and RNA was extracted using the Direct-zol RNA MiniPrep Plus kit. EDTA blood tubes were centrifuged immediately at 4°C to separate plasma, buffy coat and red blood cells.

The sequence joins TRBV6-2 or TRBV6-3 to TRBJ1-1; possibly the D gene is TRBD1, per 6 matching bases. This sequence originates from a human donor in good health. The sequenced material came from peripheral blood. The CDR3 sequence is CASSRNLRTDTEAFF. At the DNA level, the sequence is TGTGCCAGCAGTCGGAACCTCCGGACAGACACTGAAGCTTTCTTT.